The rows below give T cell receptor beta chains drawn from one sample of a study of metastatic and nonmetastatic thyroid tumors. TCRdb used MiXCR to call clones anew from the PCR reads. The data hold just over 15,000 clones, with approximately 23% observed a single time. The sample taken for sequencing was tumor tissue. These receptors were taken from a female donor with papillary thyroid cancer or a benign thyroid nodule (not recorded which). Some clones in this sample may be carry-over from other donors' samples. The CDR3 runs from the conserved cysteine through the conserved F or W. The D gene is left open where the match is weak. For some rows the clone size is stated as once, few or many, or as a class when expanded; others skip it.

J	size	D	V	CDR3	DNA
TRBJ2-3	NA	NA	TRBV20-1	CSARDAAPGMDSQYF	TGCAGTGCTAGAGATGCAGCCCCAGGGATGGACTCGCAGTATTTT
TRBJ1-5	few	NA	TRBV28	CASSGGVGNQPQHF	TGTGCCAGCAGTGGGGGGGTTGGCAATCAGCCCCAGCATTTT
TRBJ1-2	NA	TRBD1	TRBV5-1	CASSPRTGASPYYGYTF	TGCGCCAGCAGCCCAAGGACAGGGGCCTCTCCCTATTATGGCTACACCTTC
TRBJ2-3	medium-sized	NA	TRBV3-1	CASSQAGTTDTQYF	TGTGCCAGCAGCCAAGCCGGGACTACAGATACGCAGTATTTT
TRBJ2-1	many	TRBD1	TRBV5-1	CASSLGTGGSYNEQFF	TGCGCCAGCAGCCTAGGGACAGGGGGCTCCTACAATGAGCAGTTCTTC
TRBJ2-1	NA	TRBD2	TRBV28	CASSSRTSGSYNEQFF	TGTGCCAGCAGTTCAAGGACTAGCGGGTCCTACAATGAGCAGTTCTTC
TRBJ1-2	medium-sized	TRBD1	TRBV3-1	CASSRQGNYGYTF	TGTGCCAGCAGCCGACAGGGGAACTATGGCTACACCTTC
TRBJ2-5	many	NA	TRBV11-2	CASSLDLGGQETQYF	TGTGCCAGCAGCTTAGATCTCGGGGGCCAAGAGACCCAGTACTTC
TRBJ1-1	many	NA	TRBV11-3	CASSLQLNTEAFF	TGTGCCAGCAGCTTGCAGTTGAACACTGAAGCTTTCTTT
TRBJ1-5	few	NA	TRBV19	CASSPGQRNQPQHF	TGTGCCAGTAGTCCCGGACAACGCAATCAGCCCCAGCATTTT
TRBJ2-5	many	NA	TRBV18	CASSPGGGETQYF	TGTGCCAGCTCACCGGGAGGAGGAGAGACCCAGTACTTC
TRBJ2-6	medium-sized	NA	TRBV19	CASSGLRISGANVLTF	TGTGCCAGTAGTGGACTTCGAATCTCTGGGGCCAACGTCCTGACTTTC
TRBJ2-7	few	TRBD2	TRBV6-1	CASSPVLAGYEQYF	TGTGCCAGCAGTCCGGTACTAGCGGGCTACGAGCAGTACTTC
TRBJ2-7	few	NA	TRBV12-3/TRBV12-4	CASSRARYEQYF	TGTGCCAGCAGTCGTGCACGGTACGAGCAGTACTTC
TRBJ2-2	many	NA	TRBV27	CASTAPTGELFF	TGTGCCAGCACCGCACCCACCGGGGAGCTGTTTTTT
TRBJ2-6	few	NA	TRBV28	CASSPHGISGANVLTF	TGTGCCAGCAGTCCCCACGGGATCTCTGGTGCCAACGTCCTGACTTTC
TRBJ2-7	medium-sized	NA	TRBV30	CAWSAGDSMTYEQYF	TGTGCCTGGAGTGCAGGTGACTCCATGACCTACGAGCAGTACTTC
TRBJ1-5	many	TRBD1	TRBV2	CAIKRTGDGNQPQHF	TGTGCCATCAAGCGGACAGGGGATGGCAATCAGCCCCAGCATTTT
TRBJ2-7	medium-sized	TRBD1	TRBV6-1	CASIPGQGVYEQYF	TGTGCCAGCATTCCGGGACAGGGTGTCTACGAGCAGTACTTC
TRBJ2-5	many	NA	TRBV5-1	CASSLSRETQYF	TGCGCCAGCAGCCTCTCGCGGGAGACCCAGTACTTC
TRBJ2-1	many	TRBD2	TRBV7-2	CASSMTSGSYNEQFF	TGTGCCAGCAGCATGACTAGCGGGAGCTACAATGAGCAGTTCTTC
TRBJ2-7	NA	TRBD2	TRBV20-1	CSARDSTLAGGSYEQYF	TGCAGTGCTAGAGATAGTACCCTAGCGGGAGGCTCCTACGAGCAGTACTTC
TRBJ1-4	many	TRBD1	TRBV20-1	CSASEGQGNEKLFF	TGCAGTGCTAGCGAGGGACAGGGTAATGAAAAACTGTTTTTT
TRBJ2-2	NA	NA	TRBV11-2	CASNHQTGGLFF	TGTGCCAGCAACCATCAAACCGGGGGGCTGTTTTTT
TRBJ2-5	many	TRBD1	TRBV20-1	CSANDRGQETQYF	TGCAGTGCAAACGACAGGGGGCAAGAGACCCAGTACTTC
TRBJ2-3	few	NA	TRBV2	CASGQWTASTDTQYF	TGTGCCAGCGGGCAGTGGACGGCTAGCACAGATACGCAGTATTTT
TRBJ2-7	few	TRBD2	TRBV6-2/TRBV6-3	CASTRTSGTERYF	TGTGCCAGCACCCGGACTAGCGGGACCGAGAGGTACTTC
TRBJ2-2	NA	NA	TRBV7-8	CASRPVERVAGELFF	TGTGCCAGCAGACCCGTGGAGCGGGTCGCCGGCGAGCTGTTTTTT
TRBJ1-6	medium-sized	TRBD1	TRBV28	CASTTGIKSPLHF	TGTGCCAGCACGACAGGGATTAAATCACCCCTCCACTTT
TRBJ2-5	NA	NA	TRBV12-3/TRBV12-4	CASSLVGREETQYF	TGTGCCAGCAGTTTAGTGGGACGAGAAGAGACCCAGTACTTC
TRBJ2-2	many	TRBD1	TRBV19	CATDRGPTGELFF	TGTGCCACGGACAGGGGGCCCACCGGGGAGCTGTTTTTT
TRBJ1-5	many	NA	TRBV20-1	CSASAGPSNQPQHF	TGCAGTGCTAGCGCCGGGCCCAGCAATCAGCCCCAGCATTTT
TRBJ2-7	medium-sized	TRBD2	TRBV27	CASSTSVGLRSYEQYF	TGTGCCAGCAGCACCTCGGTGGGACTACGGTCCTACGAGCAGTACTTC
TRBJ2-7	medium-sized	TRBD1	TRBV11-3	CASSFGQDEQYF	TGTGCCAGCAGCTTCGGACAGGACGAGCAGTACTTC
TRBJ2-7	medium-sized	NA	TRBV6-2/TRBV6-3	CASSTPRAVTDEQYF	TGTGCCAGCTCGACGCCCCGGGCCGTTACGGACGAGCAGTACTTC
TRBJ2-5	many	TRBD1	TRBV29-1	CSSRQGADQETQYF	TGCAGCTCCCGACAGGGGGCGGACCAAGAGACCCAGTACTTC
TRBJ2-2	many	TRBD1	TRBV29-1	CSASKRDRVRWELFF	TGCAGCGCCAGTAAACGGGACAGGGTCAGGTGGGAGCTGTTTTTT
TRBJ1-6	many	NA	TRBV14	CASSQFWGKDNSPLHF	TGTGCCAGCAGCCAATTCTGGGGAAAGGATAATTCACCCCTCCACTTT
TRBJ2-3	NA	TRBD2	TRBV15	CATSRVATSGRESTDTQYF	TGTGCCACCAGCAGAGTGGCGACTAGCGGGAGGGAAAGCACAGATACGCAGTATTTT
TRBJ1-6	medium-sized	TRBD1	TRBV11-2	CASSTTGVNSPLHF	TGTGCCAGCAGCACGACAGGGGTGAATTCACCCCTCCACTTT
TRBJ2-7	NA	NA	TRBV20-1	CSAPRGAAPYEQYF	TGCAGTGCTCCTCGGGGGGCCGCTCCCTACGAGCAGTACTTC
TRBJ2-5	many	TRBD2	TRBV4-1	CASSQLAGVGETQYF	TGCGCCAGCAGCCAACTAGCGGGAGTCGGTGAGACCCAGTACTTC
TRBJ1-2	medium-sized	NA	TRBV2	CARLPLDYGYTF	TGTGCCAGACTCCCTCTGGACTATGGCTACACCTTC
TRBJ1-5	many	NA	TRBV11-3	CASSQGNQPQHF	TGTGCCAGCAGCCAAGGAAATCAGCCCCAGCATTTT
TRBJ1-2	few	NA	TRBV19	CASSVNQNYGYTF	TGTGCCAGTAGCGTCAACCAGAACTATGGCTACACCTTC
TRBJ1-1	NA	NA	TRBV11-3	CASSPGKGQDTEAFF	TGTGCCAGCAGCCCCGGGAAGGGGCAAGACACTGAAGCTTTCTTT
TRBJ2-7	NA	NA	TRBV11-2	CASSPNLAQGDEQYF	TGTGCCAGCAGCCCCAATCTAGCGCAGGGTGACGAGCAGTACTTC
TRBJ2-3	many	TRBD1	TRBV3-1	CASSLAGGVTDTQYF	TGTGCCAGCAGCCTGGCAGGGGGTGTCACAGATACGCAGTATTTT